One T cell receptor (beta chain) is described in this entry. Its antigen is as yet unknown. Each CDR3 protein gets one entry after TCRdb re-called the RACE reads with MiXCR. The table has around 160,000 distinct CDR3 sequences, about 14% seen once. Germline assignment: CDR1 MDHEN and CDR2 SYDVKM. The CDR3 is made up of 11 amino acids. V gave up 3 bases and J gave up 3 bases, with 3 bases separating them. The data derive from a study of human T cells and chemical hapten exposure. Study-wide background: In the sensitization step, 2% DPC was placed on 2 cm by 2 cm of upper inner arm skin. Study-wide results and caveats: Following DPC sensitization, TCRs present above 1 in 1000 frequency showed no change.

This sample's time point: patch test 1, 2 weeks after DPC sensitization. Indicated treatment: therapeutic diphenylcyclopropenone sensitization with weekly scalp DPC. The sequence came from a woman in her twenties or thirties with alopecia areata. Some clones in this sample may be carry-over from other donors' samples. The sequences come from whole blood, collected in connection with sensitization to the hapten diphenylcyclopropenone (DPC). The J gene is TRBJ2-7, the V gene TRBV28; D ambiguous. CDR3 region: CASSFRYEQYF. Here the CDR3 DNA reads TGTGCCAGCAGTTTCCGCTACGAGCAGTACTTC.